This entry lists 16 T cell receptor beta chains sequenced from one sample in a study of PD-1 blockade in classical Hodgkin lymphoma. Each patient's relapse followed autologous stem cell transplantation, and brentuximab vedotin exposure varied. Clones were read by immunoSEQ multiplex PCR, and TCRdb kept only the in-frame ones, dropping some. Among about 14,000 clones, approximately 82% were seen once, and the ten largest hold almost 25%. Sequences were derived from peripheral blood mononuclear cells (PBMCs), sampled before the second cycle of nivolumab. The receptors derive from a human donor with classical Hodgkin lymphoma.

The chain recombines TRBV4-3 with TRBJ1-6; the D is unclear. The CDR3 sequence is 15 residues long. Trimming left V 0 bases short and J 10 bases short, with 13 bases between. Germline assignment: CDR1 LGHNA and CDR2 YSLEER. The CDR3 DNA reads as TGCGCCAGCAGCCAAGATTTTCCGGTCAGGTCACCCCTCCACTTT. Residues: CASSQDFPVRSPLHF.

The chain is built from TRBV7-3 and TRBJ1-1, with a tentative D call TRBD1 (6 bases). The CDR3 sequence is 15 residues long. Looked up from germline, CDR1 is SGHTA and CDR2 is FQGTGA. Trimming took 2 bases from V and 1 from J, leaving 11 bases between them. The CDR3 spells CASSLYTGRNTEAFF. The CDR3 DNA sequence: TGTGCCAGCAGCTTATATACAGGGAGGAACACTGAAGCTTTCTTT.

This clone was observed a handful of times. This chain uses TRBV6-4 with TRBJ2-3; 16 bases match TRBD2. The V gene end was trimmed by 4 bases and the J gene end by 0 bases; junction bases not matched to a gene: 7. Germline V CDR1 and CDR2: MRHNA, SNTAGT. The CDR3 has 19 amino acids. The CDR3 coding sequence is TGTGCCAGCAGTGCGGGACTAGCGGGGGGGCCTGGAAGCACAGATACGCAGTATTTT. Encoded protein: CASSAGLAGGPGSTDTQYF.

The chain has TRBV7-8 and TRBJ2-7; TRBD1 might be the D (6 bases). The CDR3 has 15 residues. Trimming took 1 base from V and 0 from J, leaving 10 bases between them. Germline CDR1 and CDR2: SGHVS and FQNEAQ. CDR3 sequence reads: CASSLVGQSSYEQYF. The CDR3 DNA follows: TGTGCCAGCAGCTTAGTAGGACAGAGCTCCTACGAGCAGTACTTC.

This sequence joins TRBV7-9 and TRBJ1-2; no reliable D call. Between the trimmed V and J ends, which lost 5 bases and 4 bases, there was a span of 17 bases. This CDR3 has 15 residues. CDR1 is SEHNR and CDR2 is FQNEAQ in the germline V gene (reference sequence). CDR3 in amino acids: CASSALAITAYGYTF. CDR3 nucleotide sequence: TGTGCCAGCAGCGCACTAGCGATAACCGCCTATGGCTACACCTTC.

This clone was recorded only once. The gene calls are TRBV21-1 and TRBJ1-5; TRBD1, the table's D call, was not compared with the DNA. TRBV21-1 is given as a pseudogene. The CDR3 has 24 amino acids. CDR3 nucleotides: TGTGCCAGCAGCAAGCGCCGGGACAGGGTAACTCCTAGTGGTCCAAATAACAGCAATCAGCCCCAGCATTTT. It encodes CASSKRRDRVTPSGPNNSNQPQHF.

The V call is TRBV7-9, the J call TRBJ2-1, with D unresolved. This CDR3 region has 13 residues. Germline assignment: CDR1 SEHNR and CDR2 FQNEAQ (reference sequence). The V and J ends lost 3 bases and 7 bases respectively, with 10 bases between them. The CDR3 spells CASSFWGQNEQFF. CDR3 DNA sequence: TGTGCCAGCAGCTTCTGGGGTCAAAATGAGCAGTTCTTC.

The chain has TRBV7-6 and TRBJ2-7, with D perhaps matching TRBD1 (5 bases). Germline values: CDR1 SGHVS, CDR2 FNYEAQ. This CDR3 spans 16 amino acids. Trimming left V 3 bases short and J 7 bases short, with 22 bases between. The CDR3 nucleotides read TGTGCCAGCAGCTTCGGAGACAGCGTCCGATCTGGGGAGCAGTACTTC. Translation gives CASSFGDSVRSGEQYF.

This clone was detected once. The rearrangement joins TRBV11-2 to TRBJ1-5; 7 nucleotides align to TRBD1. Per germline, CDR1 SGHAT and CDR2 FQNNGV. The CDR3 spans 13 residues. After removal of 0 bases from V and 7 bases from J, the junction contained 0 bases not matched to a gene. The CDR3 is CASSLEDRQPQHF. CDR3 coding DNA: TGTGCCAGCAGCTTAGAGGACAGGCAGCCCCAGCATTTT.

The rearrangement uses TRBV5-1 and TRBJ2-1; 11 bases align to TRBD2. CDR3 size: 13 residues. V was pared by 3 bases and J by 14 bases, with 7 bases of the junction left unmatched. Germline assignment: CDR1 SGHRS and CDR2 YFSETQ. The CDR3 protein is CASSSLAGGLEFF. CDR3 DNA: TGCGCCAGCAGCTCCTTAGCGGGGGGGCTCGAGTTCTTC.

The chain recombines TRBV6-5 with TRBJ1-2; 7 bases agree with TRBD1. This CDR3 contains 14 residues. Germline CDR1 reads MNHEY; CDR2 reads SVGAGI. V shed 1 base, J shed 6 bases, and the junction held 5 bases outside the gene matches. CDR3 loop: CASSYYRQGHGYTF. CDR3 DNA sequence: TGTGCCAGCAGTTACTATCGACAGGGTCATGGCTACACCTTC.

The rearrangement uses TRBV6-6 and TRBJ1-3; D uncertain. Trimming took 5 bases from V and 0 from J, leaving 8 bases between them. Germline V gives CDR1 MNHNY, CDR2 SVGAGI (reference sequence). This CDR3 is built from 14 residues. The DNA for the CDR3 is TGTGCCAGCAGTCCAACAGTCTCTGGAAACACCATATATTTT. This translates into CASSPTVSGNTIYF.

J is TRBJ1-6 and V is TRBV13; the match to TRBD1 covers 11 bases. Losses at the gene ends were 6 bases for V and 10 bases for J; bases not matched to a gene: 17. The CDR3 sequence is 18 residues long. Germline V gene lookup returns CDR1 PRHDT and CDR2 FYEKMQ (reference sequence). This chain's CDR3 is CASSSSDLPGQGGSPLHF. CDR3 DNA sequence: TGTGCCAGCAGTTCCTCAGACCTCCCGGGACAGGGGGGATCACCCCTCCACTTT.

The genes are TRBV14 and TRBJ1-3; D is unclear. Germline CDR1 is SGHDN and CDR2 is FVKESK. V lost 4 bases to trimming and J lost 2 bases, with 9 bases between them. The CDR3 is 14 residues long. CDR3 residues: CASSPRSTGNTIYF. CDR3 nucleotide sequence: TGTGCCAGCAGCCCACGGTCAACTGGAAACACCATATATTTT.

The J gene is TRBJ2-1, the V gene TRBV5-1; the D call may be TRBD1 or TRBD2 (5 bases each). The CDR3 loop spans 14 amino acids. Germline assignment: CDR1 SGHRS and CDR2 YFSETQ. Trimming removed 0 bases at V and 8 bases at J, with 12 bases between. CDR3 protein: CASSLEARDHEQFF. The CDR3 DNA sequence: TGCGCCAGCAGCTTGGAAGCCAGGGACCATGAGCAGTTCTTC.

The V and J genes are TRBV15 and TRBJ2-7, with TRBD1 identical over 10 bases. The CDR3 runs to 16 residues. The germline CDR1 and CDR2 sequences are LNHNV and YYDKDF (reference sequence). V lost 5 bases to trimming and J lost 3 bases; unmatched junction nucleotides: 10. The CDR3 here is CATSSLRDRGIYEQYF. The CDR3 DNA reads as TGTGCCACCAGCTCTCTCCGGGACAGGGGAATCTACGAGCAGTACTTC.